One sample yielded the 3 T cell receptor beta chains listed below, sequenced in a study of cytomegalovirus exposure and HLA in healthy donors. The PCR employed 60 Vbeta primers together with 13 Jbeta primers. Clones were read by immunoSEQ multiplex PCR, and TCRdb kept only the in-frame ones, dropping some. The sample has tens of thousands of clones; over 60% are singletons. Material for sequencing was PBMCs. These TCRs come from a man in his forties in good health and CMV-seropositive.

The rearrangement uses TRBV6-1 and TRBJ1-3, with 10 bases matching TRBD1. The V gene end was trimmed by 8 bases and the J gene end by 6 bases; junction bases not matched to a gene: 7. The CDR3 has 14 amino acids. Per germline, CDR1 MNHNS and CDR2 SASEGT. The CDR3 here is CASLDRGRENTIYF. The CDR3 DNA sequence: TGTGCCAGCCTAGACAGGGGGCGCGAAAACACCATATATTTT.

This clone has a handful of counts. The chain is built from TRBV28 and TRBJ2-5; 9 bases are shared with TRBD1. This CDR3 has 15 residues. Trimming cost V 6 bases and J 5 bases; bases outside gene matches: 10. Germline CDR1 is MDHEN and CDR2 is SYDVKM. The CDR3 region is CASSPTGGAVETQYF. The CDR3 coding sequence is TGTGCCAGCAGCCCTACAGGGGGCGCAGTGGAGACCCAGTACTTC.

CDR3 sequence (DNA): TGTGCCAGCAGCCCCCGGGACTCAAGAGCGGGAAACACCATATATTTT. Its protein product is CASSPRDSRAGNTIYF. The rearrangement uses TRBV9 and TRBJ1-3; TRBD1 is a possible D gene (5 bases). The V gene's germline CDR1 is SGDLS and CDR2 YYNGEE. The V and J ends lost 4 bases and 4 bases respectively, with 18 bases between them. CDR3 length: 16 amino acids.